Listed here are 14 T cell receptor beta chains from one sample, sequenced in a study of CD8+ T cells in alopecia areata. As to treatment: oral pan-JAK inhibitor, 5-10 mg twice daily. RNA extraction and reverse transcription yielded cDNA as sequencing template. TCRdb keeps only in-frame clones here, not all; method: immunoSEQ multiplex PCR. This table has 150,000 to 200,000 clones, about 61% appearing once. Sequencing was performed on CD4+ T cells sorted from blood, taken at approximately week 60, from a patient treated with tofacitinib. The receptors were gathered from a human donor with alopecia areata.

This clone was observed a few times. V gene TRBV6-5 combines with J gene TRBJ1-2, with TRBD1 matching 7 bases. Trimming cost V 6 bases and J 3 bases; bases outside gene matches: 4. The CDR3 is 13 residues long. Germline CDR1 is MNHEY and CDR2 is SVGAGI. CDR3 region: CASSKGADYGYTF. Here the CDR3 DNA reads TGTGCCAGCAGCAAGGGGGCGGACTATGGCTACACCTTC.

V and J are TRBV28 and TRBJ2-1, with 10 positions matching TRBD1. V was clipped by 8 bases and J by 6 bases; unmatched bases: 13. There are 16 residues in the CDR3. Germline CDR1 MDHEN, CDR2 SYDVKM. The CDR3: CASRISVRTGGNEQFF. CDR3 bases: TGTGCCAGCCGAATCTCTGTTAGGACAGGGGGCAATGAGCAGTTCTTC.

This clone has more than one count but fewer than ten. The chain combines TRBV5-1 with TRBJ2-2, with TRBD2 identical over 14 bases. Germline-derived CDR1 and CDR2 are SGHRS and YFSETQ. With 7 bases clipped from V and 6 bases from J, the junction kept 11 bases outside the gene matches. The CDR3 spans 17 residues. The CDR3 loop reads CASGLGTSGGRPGELFF. CDR3 in DNA: TGCGCCAGCGGACTCGGGACTAGCGGGGGCCGTCCCGGGGAGCTGTTTTTT.

This chain's CDR3 is CAWSVRDRGLYEQYF. CDR3 DNA: TGTGCCTGGAGTGTAAGGGACAGGGGGCTCTACGAGCAGTACTTC. This rearrangement joins TRBV30 to TRBJ2-7; 12 bases are shared with TRBD1. Germline CDR1 reads GTSNPN; CDR2 reads SVGIG (reference sequence). V dropped 0 bases and J dropped 3; count of bases not matched to a gene: 3. This CDR3 has 15 residues.

The genes are TRBV30 and TRBJ2-2; TRBD2 matches at 9 bases. Germline trimming cut 0 bases from V and 7 bases from J; bases unmatched to any gene: 6. The CDR3 totals 15 residues. Germline CDR1 GTSNPN, CDR2 SVGIG (reference sequence). DNA of the CDR3: TGTGCCTGGAGTGTACTGACTAGCGGAAGCGGGGAGCTGTTTTTT. This encodes CAWSVLTSGSGELFF. The entire variable domain, with the rest obtained from reference TRBV30 and TRBJ2-2, is as follows: SQTIHQWPATLVQPVGSPLSLECTVEGTSNPNLYWYRQAAGRGLQLLFYSVGIGQISSEVPQNLSASRPQDRQFILSSKKLLLSDSGFYLCAWSVLTSGSGELFFGEGSRLTVL.

The chain carries TRBV7-2 and TRBJ2-6; D unclear. Trimming cost V 5 bases and J 4 bases, with 6 bases left between them. CDR3 size: 13 residues. Germline V gene sequence: CDR1 SGHTA, CDR2 FQGNSA. CDR3 residues: CASSLDGANVLTF. The CDR3 DNA reads TGTGCCAGCAGCCTAGACGGGGCCAACGTCCTGACTTTC.

The chain joins TRBV9 to TRBJ2-5, with D tentatively TRBD2 (6 bases). The CDR3 is 14 amino acids. The germline V gene encodes CDR1 SGDLS and CDR2 YYNGEE. Deletions cut 0 bases from V and 1 base from J, with 7 bases between. In nucleotides, the CDR3 is TGTGCCAGCAGCGTAGGCGGGGTCCAAGAGACCCAGTACTTC. Protein product: CASSVGGVQETQYF.

The gene calls are TRBV30 and TRBJ1-6, with TRBD1 as a possible D gene (5 bases). The V end lost 6 bases, the J end lost 0 bases, and 15 bases lay between the germline ends. The V gene's germline CDR1 is GTSNPN and CDR2 SVGIG (reference sequence). This CDR3 contains 16 residues. CDR3 protein: CACSEGRSSYNSPLHF. The CDR3 bases are TGTGCCTGCTCCGAGGGACGAAGCTCCTATAATTCACCCCTCCACTTT.

This chain connects TRBV4-1 to TRBJ2-5, with TRBD2 matching over 11 bases. J lost 6 bases, V lost 3 bases, and 3 bases had no gene match. The germline gives CDR1 MGHRA, CDR2 YSYEKL. This CDR3 comprises 14 residues. CDR3 DNA sequence: TGCGCCAGCAGCCAGACTAGCGGGGAAAAGACCCAGTACTTC. It is translated as CASSQTSGEKTQYF.

This chain connects TRBV4-1 to TRBJ1-2, with D tentatively TRBD1 (6 bases). V was clipped by 1 base and J by 2 bases, with 8 bases between them. Looked up from germline, CDR1 is MGHRA and CDR2 is YSYEKL. CDR3 length: 14 amino acids. This CDR3 is CASSQAGQNYGYTF. DNA for the CDR3: TGCGCCAGCAGCCAAGCCGGACAGAACTATGGCTACACCTTC.

The genes are TRBV19 and TRBJ2-7, with D perhaps matching TRBD1 (5 bases). The CDR3 loop spans 13 amino acids. The V gene lost 6 bases and the J gene lost 2 bases, with 11 bases spanning the gap. The germline V gene encodes CDR1 LNHDA and CDR2 SQIVND (reference sequence). The CDR3 reads CASSSTATYEQYF. CDR3 nucleotides: TGTGCCAGTAGCTCGACAGCAACCTACGAGCAGTACTTC.

V and J are TRBV2 and TRBJ1-1, with 9 nucleotides matching TRBD1. The CDR3 has 15 amino acids. CDR1 and CDR2 from the germline V gene are SNHLY and FYNNEI. The V segment lost 8 bases and the J segment 2 bases; nucleotides outside the gene matches: 9. For the CDR3, the DNA is TGTGCCAGCGAACAGGGGGCCCCTGGAAACACTGAAGCTTTCTTT. It codes for CASEQGAPGNTEAFF.

In its sample, this clone was seen a few times. The chain has TRBV6-5 and TRBJ2-5, with a tentative D call TRBD2 (5 bases). Trimming took off 6 bases at V and 7 bases at J, with 21 bases between the two ends. The germline V gene has CDR1 MNHEY and CDR2 SVGAGI. The CDR3 has 15 amino acids. The CDR3 region is CASSNHRLRSATQYF. The CDR3 nucleotides read TGTGCCAGCAGCAACCACCGACTACGGTCGGCGACCCAGTACTTC.

The chain is built from TRBV5-4 and TRBJ1-1; 8 bases are shared with TRBD1. Germline CDR1 SGHNT, CDR2 YYREEE (reference sequence). The J segment lost 11 bases and the V segment lost 4 bases, leaving 7 bases of the junction unmatched. The CDR3 loop spans 12 amino acids. Here the CDR3 reads CASSGMTGEAFF. CDR3 DNA sequence: TGTGCCAGCAGCGGGATGACAGGGGAGGCTTTCTTT.